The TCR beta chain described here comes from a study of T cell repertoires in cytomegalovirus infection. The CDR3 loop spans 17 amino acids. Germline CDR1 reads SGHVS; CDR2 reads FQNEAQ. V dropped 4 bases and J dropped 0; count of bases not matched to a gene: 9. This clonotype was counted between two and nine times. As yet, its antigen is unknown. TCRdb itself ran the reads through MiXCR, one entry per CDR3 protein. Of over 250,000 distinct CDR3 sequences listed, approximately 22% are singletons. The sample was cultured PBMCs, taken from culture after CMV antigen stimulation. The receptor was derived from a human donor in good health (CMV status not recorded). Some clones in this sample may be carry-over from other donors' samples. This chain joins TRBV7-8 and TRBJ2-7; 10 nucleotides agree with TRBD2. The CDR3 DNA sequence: TGTGCCAGCAGCTCAAACAGCGGGAGGGGTGGCTCCTACGAGCAGTACTTC. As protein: CASSSNSGRGGSYEQYF.